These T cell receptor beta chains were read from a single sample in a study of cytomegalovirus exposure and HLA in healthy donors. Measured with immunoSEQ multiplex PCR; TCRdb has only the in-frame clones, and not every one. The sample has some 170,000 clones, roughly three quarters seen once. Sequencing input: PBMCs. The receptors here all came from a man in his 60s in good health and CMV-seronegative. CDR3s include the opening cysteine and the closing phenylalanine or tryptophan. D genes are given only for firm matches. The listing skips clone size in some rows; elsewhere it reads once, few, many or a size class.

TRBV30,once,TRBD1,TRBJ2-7,TGTGCCTGGAGGGACAGGGGGACCTACGAGCAGTACTTC,CAWRDRGTYEQYF
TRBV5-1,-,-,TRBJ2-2,TGCGCCAGCACTGTGGGGGGGCGTAACACCGGGGAGCTGTTTTTT,CASTVGGRNTGELFF
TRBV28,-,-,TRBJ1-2,TGTGCCAGCATCGGGGGGGAAATCCCATATTCGGGCTACACCTTC,CASIGGEIPYSGYTF
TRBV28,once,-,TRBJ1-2,TGTGCCAGCAGCTCGTCGGGGAATGGCTACACCTTC,CASSSSGNGYTF
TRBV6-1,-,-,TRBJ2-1,TGTGCCAGCAGGTGGGCCTCTAGCGAAAGGGAGTTCTTC,CASRWASSEREFF
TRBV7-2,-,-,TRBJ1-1,TGTGCCAGCAGCTTAAACAGCATGAACACTGAAGCTTTCTTT,CASSLNSMNTEAFF
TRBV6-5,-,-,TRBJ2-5,TGTGCCAGCAGGGCCGGCGGGACAGAAAAAGAGACCCAGTACTTC,CASRAGGTEKETQYF
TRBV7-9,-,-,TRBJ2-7,TGTGCCAGCAGCTCCTCCGTGCGCTCCTACGAGCAGTACTTC,CASSSSVRSYEQYF
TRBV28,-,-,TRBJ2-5,TGTGCCAGCAGGGGGGGAAGTGGGCAAGAGACCCAGTACTTC,CASRGGSGQETQYF
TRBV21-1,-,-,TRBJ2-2,TGTGCCAGCAGCAAAGCGCTCCTAGCGGGGGGGTCCGGGGAGCTGTTTTTT,CASSKALLAGGSGELFF
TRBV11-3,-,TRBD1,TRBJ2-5,TGTGCCAGCAGCCCCCGGGACAGGGAAGAGACCCAGTACTTC,CASSPRDREETQYF
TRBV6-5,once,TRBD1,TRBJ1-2,TGTGCCAGCAGTTACTCAAGCGGGACAGGGAGACGTTACACCTTC,CASSYSSGTGRRYTF
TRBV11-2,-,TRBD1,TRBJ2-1,TGTGCCAGCAGCCCCAGACAGGGCAGCTACAATGAGCAGTTCTTC,CASSPRQGSYNEQFF
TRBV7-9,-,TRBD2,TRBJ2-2,TGTGCCAGCAGACCCCCCCACAGGCTAGCGGCTGCCGGCGGGGAGCTGTTTTTT,CASRPPHRLAAAGGELFF
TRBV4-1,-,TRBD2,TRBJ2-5,TGCGCCAGCAGCCAGGCCCTAGCGGGGGGGCTGGGGACCCAGTACTTC,CASSQALAGGLGTQYF
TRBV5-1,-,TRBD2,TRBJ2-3,TGCGCCAGCAGCTTGGCGGGGGGTAGCACAGATACGCAGTATTTT,CASSLAGGSTDTQYF
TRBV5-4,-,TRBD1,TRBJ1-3,TGTGCCAGCAGCTTGGATCAGGGGGCAAGGGGAAACACCATATATTTT,CASSLDQGARGNTIYF
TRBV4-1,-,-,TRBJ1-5,TGCGCCAGCAGCCACCGTGAGGAGGGAAGACAGCCCCAGCATTTT,CASSHREEGRQPQHF
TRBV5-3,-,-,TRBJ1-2,TGTGCCAGAAGCCTCTGCACGAGGTATGGCTACACCTTC,CARSLCTRYGYTF
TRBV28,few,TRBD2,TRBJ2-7,TGTGCCAGCGCCTCAGCGGGGGCCTCCTACGAGCAGTACTTC,CASASAGASYEQYF
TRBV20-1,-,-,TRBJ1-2,TGCAGTGCTGGGAGGGACTATGGCTACACCTTC,CSAGRDYGYTF
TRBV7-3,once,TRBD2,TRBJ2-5,TGTGCCAGCAGTTCTAGCGGGGGGGCGTTGGGAGAGACCCAGTACTTC,CASSSSGGALGETQYF
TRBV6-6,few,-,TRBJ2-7,TGTGCCAGCAGTTCCTCGGGGAGCTCCTACGAGCAGTACTTC,CASSSSGSSYEQYF
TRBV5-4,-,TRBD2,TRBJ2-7,TGTGCCAGCAGCTCCGACGGGGGGGTCCACTCGACCTACTACGAGCAGTACTTC,CASSSDGGVHSTYYEQYF
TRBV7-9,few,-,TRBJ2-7,TGTTCCAGCAGCCGTAGCGACTACGAGCAGTACTTC,CSSSRSDYEQYF
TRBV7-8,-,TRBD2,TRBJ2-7,TGTGCCAGCAGCCCTTGGGAGGGATCCTACGAGCAGTACTTC,CASSPWEGSYEQYF
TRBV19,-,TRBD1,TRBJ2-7,TGTGCCAGTAGCCCTTCTCTTATCCGGGACAGGCCACGGGGGCAGTACTTC,CASSPSLIRDRPRGQYF
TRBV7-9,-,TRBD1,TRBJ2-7,TGTGCCAGCAGCTTAGGGGTAACAGGGGGTCGGTACGAGCAGTACTTC,CASSLGVTGGRYEQYF
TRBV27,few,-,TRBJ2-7,TGTGCCAGCAGTTTAGCAGCGGCGCCCTCCTACGAGCAGTACTTC,CASSLAAAPSYEQYF
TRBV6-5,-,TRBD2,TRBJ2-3,TGTGCCAGCAGTTCCCCGGGGGGGCCGACAGATACGCAGTATTTT,CASSSPGGPTDTQYF
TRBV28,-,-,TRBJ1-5,TGTGCCAGCAGCCCACCGGGGCCCCAGCATTTT,CASSPPGPQHF
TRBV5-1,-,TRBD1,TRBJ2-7,TGCGCCAGCAGCGATGCCGGGACAGGCTCCTACGAGCAGTACTTC,CASSDAGTGSYEQYF
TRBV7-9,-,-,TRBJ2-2,TGTTCCAGCAGCTTTTCCGGAGCGGGCACCGGGGAGCTGTTTTTT,CSSSFSGAGTGELFF
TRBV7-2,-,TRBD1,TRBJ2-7,TGTGCCAGCAGCCACGGGACAGGGCGCTACGAGCAGTACTTC,CASSHGTGRYEQYF
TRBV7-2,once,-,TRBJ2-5,TGTGCCAGCAGCTTTCTGGAGACCCAGTACTTC,CASSFLETQYF
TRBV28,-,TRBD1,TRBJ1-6,TGTGCCAGCAGTGCGGGACAGTATAATTCACCCCTCCACTTT,CASSAGQYNSPLHF
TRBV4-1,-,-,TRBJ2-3,TGCGCCAGCAGCCAGGGACTGGAACTTAGCACAGATACGCAGTATTTT,CASSQGLELSTDTQYF
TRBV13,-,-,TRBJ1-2,TGTGCCAGCAGCTTAACGGCCAGGGCAAGGTCTAACTATGGCTACACCTTC,CASSLTARARSNYGYTF
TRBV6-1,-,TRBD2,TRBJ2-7,TGTGCCAGCAGTGAAAAGACTAGCGGGGGGGCCGAGCAGTACTTC,CASSEKTSGGAEQYF
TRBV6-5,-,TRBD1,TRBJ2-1,TGTGCCAGCAGTTACTCAATAAAACAGGGGTATGAGCAGTTCTTC,CASSYSIKQGYEQFF
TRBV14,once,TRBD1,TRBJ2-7,TGTGCCAGCAGCGCCCGGACAGGGCTGGGGGAGCAGTACTTC,CASSARTGLGEQYF
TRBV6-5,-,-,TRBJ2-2,TGTGCCAGCAGGGGGCCAAACACCGGGGAGCTGTTTTTT,CASRGPNTGELFF
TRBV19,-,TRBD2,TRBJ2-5,TGTGCCAGTAGTATATCGACTAGCGGGGGGAGAGAGACCCAGTACTTC,CASSISTSGGRETQYF
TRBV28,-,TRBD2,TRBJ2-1,TGTGCCAGCAGTTTATCCGGGACTAGCGGGAGAAATGAGCAGTTCTTC,CASSLSGTSGRNEQFF
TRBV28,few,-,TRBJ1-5,TGTGCCAGCAACAGACAGGGCAATCAGCCCCAGCATTTT,CASNRQGNQPQHF
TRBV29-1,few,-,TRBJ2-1,TGCAGCGTTGAAAAGGACTCCTTCGGCTACAATGAGCAGTTCTTC,CSVEKDSFGYNEQFF
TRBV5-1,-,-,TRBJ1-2,TGCGCCAGCAGCTCCCATGAGGGAGATGGCTACACCTTC,CASSSHEGDGYTF
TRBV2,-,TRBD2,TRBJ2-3,TGTGCCAGCAGTGAGCTACTAGCGGGGTCAGATACGCAGTATTTT,CASSELLAGSDTQYF
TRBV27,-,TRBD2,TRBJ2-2,TGTGCCAGCAGTATACCGACTAGCGGGGTCACCGGGGAGCTGTTTTTT,CASSIPTSGVTGELFF
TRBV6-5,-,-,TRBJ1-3,TGTGCCAGCAGCCCCCCAGGGGTCGGAAACACCATATATTTT,CASSPPGVGNTIYF
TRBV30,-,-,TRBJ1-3,TGTGCCTGGAGTTACTCTGGAAACACCATATATTTT,CAWSYSGNTIYF
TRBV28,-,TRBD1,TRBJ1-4,TGTGCCAGCAGTACGGGGGACAGGGGTTTTCGGAATGAAAAACTGTTTTTT,CASSTGDRGFRNEKLFF
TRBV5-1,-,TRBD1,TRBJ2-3,TGCGCCAGCAGCTGGACAGGGGGCGGGGGCACAGATACGCAGTATTTT,CASSWTGGGGTDTQYF
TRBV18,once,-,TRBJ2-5,TGTGCCAGCTCCTCACTCGCAAACCAAGAGACCCAGTACTTC,CASSSLANQETQYF
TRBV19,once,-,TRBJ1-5,TGTGCCAGTAGTATAGGCCCGGATCAGCCCCAGCATTTT,CASSIGPDQPQHF
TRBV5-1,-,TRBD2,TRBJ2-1,TGCGCCAGCAGCCACGGGGCTAGCGGGAGTGACAATGAGCAGTTCTTC,CASSHGASGSDNEQFF
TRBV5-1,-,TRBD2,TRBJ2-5,TGCGCCAGCGGGAGATGGACTAGCGGGGAGCAAGAGACCCAGTACTTC,CASGRWTSGEQETQYF
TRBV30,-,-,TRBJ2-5,TGTGCCTGGAGCCAGGGGCTGGGGGAGACCCAGTACTTC,CAWSQGLGETQYF
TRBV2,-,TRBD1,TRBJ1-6,TGTGCCAGCAGTGCCGGGACAGAAAATTCACCCCTCCACTTT,CASSAGTENSPLHF
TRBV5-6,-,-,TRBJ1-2,TGTGCCAGCTCACAGCTCCATGACTACACCTTC,CASSQLHDYTF